A selection of T cell receptor beta chains follows, all from one sample in a study of T cell clones after liver transplantation. TCRdb's copy holds only in-frame clones and misses some; the assay was immunoSEQ multiplex PCR. The sample holds 95,000 to 110,000 clones, roughly four fifths seen once. The sample in question was CD4+ T cells from blood, obtained approximately 43 months after liver transplant. The receptors shown here come from a human patient who received a liver transplant. Some T cells may be the graft donor's. Each CDR3 is given with its conserved first and last residue. A D gene is named only where the DNA matches it firmly. A clone size is listed for some rows: how often the clone was seen (once, few, many), or a class if it is expanded.

size	V	D	J	length	DNA	CDR3
-	TRBV7-8	-	TRBJ2-2	16	TGTGCCAGCAGCTTGAGAGAGCGGCTGAACACCGGGGAGCTGTTTTTT	CASSLRERLNTGELFF
once	TRBV7-6	TRBD1	TRBJ2-7	15	TGTGCCAGCAGCCCAAACAGGGGAAGGTCTAGCGAGCAGTACTTC	CASSPNRGRSSEQYF
-	TRBV18	-	TRBJ2-5	13	TGTGCCAGCTCACAGGGCTTTCAAGAGACCCAGTACTTC	CASSQGFQETQYF
-	TRBV30	-	TRBJ1-1	13	TGTGCCTGGAGTGAGAAAGGGAACACTGAAGCTTTCTTT	CAWSEKGNTEAFF
-	TRBV7-7	-	TRBJ2-1	14	TGTGCCAGCAGCTTATTATCCGGCATCAATGAGCAGTTCTTC	CASSLLSGINEQFF
-	TRBV11-3	TRBD1	TRBJ1-1	14	TGTGCCAGCAGGGGGGGACAGAAGAACACTGAAGCTTTCTTT	CASRGGQKNTEAFF
-	TRBV5-1	TRBD2	TRBJ2-1	15	TGCGCCAGCAGCTCTGGACTAGCGGGTCACAATGAGCAGTTCTTC	CASSSGLAGHNEQFF
-	TRBV9	-	TRBJ2-7	15	TGTGCCAGCAGCGTAGATCTGGACAACAATTACGAGCAGTACTTC	CASSVDLDNNYEQYF
many	TRBV18	TRBD1	TRBJ2-5	15	TGTGCCAGCTCACCCCAACAGGGGAGAACAGAGACCCAGTACTTC	CASSPQQGRTETQYF
-	TRBV5-1	-	TRBJ2-5	14	TGCGCCAGCAACCGGGACGCCCCCGGAGAGACCCAGTACTTC	CASNRDAPGETQYF
-	TRBV7-9	-	TRBJ1-3	12	TGTGCCAGCAGTCCGACACGGGACACCATATATTTT	CASSPTRDTIYF
many	TRBV5-4	-	TRBJ1-2	15	TGTGCCAGCAGCTTGGCCCGGGGGCGCGGCTATGGCTACACCTTC	CASSLARGRGYGYTF
-	TRBV30	TRBD1	TRBJ2-7	15	TGTGCCTGGAGTACTCTCGACAGGGGTCCCTACGAGCAGTACTTC	CAWSTLDRGPYEQYF
-	TRBV10-3	-	TRBJ1-2	11	TGTGCCACCTCCGGGGGTAATGGCTACACCTTC	CATSGGNGYTF
once	TRBV27	TRBD2	TRBJ2-7	15	TGTGCCAGAATTCCCTTAGCGGGAGGGTATTACGAGCAGTACTTC	CARIPLAGGYYEQYF
-	TRBV7-6	-	TRBJ2-3	16	TGTGCCAGCAGCTTAGGGGTGGCGGCCAGCACAGATACGCAGTATTTT	CASSLGVAASTDTQYF
-	TRBV4-1	-	TRBJ2-3	16	TGCGCCAGCAGCCAAGCCGTCGTCTTCTACACAGATACGCAGTATTTT	CASSQAVVFYTDTQYF
-	TRBV7-2	TRBD1	TRBJ1-1	13	TGTGCCAGCAGTATTGACAGGGACACTGAAGCTTTCTTT	CASSIDRDTEAFF
-	TRBV15	TRBD1	TRBJ2-4	18	TGTGCCACCAGCAGGTCGGGACAGGGGGTCGGGGCCAAAAACATTCAGTACTTC	CATSRSGQGVGAKNIQYF
-	TRBV20-1	TRBD1	TRBJ1-2	11	TGCAGTGGTCCAGGGGGCGTAGGCTACACCTTC	CSGPGGVGYTF
few	TRBV28	-	TRBJ1-1	17	TGTGCCAGCACCTCCCCCGCGGGGGGGATGGTGAACACTGAAGCTTTCTTT	CASTSPAGGMVNTEAFF
-	TRBV7-9	-	TRBJ1-4	15	TGTGCCAGCAGCAAACCGCTGGAGGCTAATGAAAAACTGTTTTTT	CASSKPLEANEKLFF
-	TRBV6-7	-	TRBJ2-6	18	TGTGCCAGCAGTCCACATGGGCGTTTACAAAGTCGGGCCAACGTCCTGACTTTC	CASSPHGRLQSRANVLTF
-	TRBV14	-	TRBJ2-7	16	TGTGCCAGCAGCCAAGCCGTGTCAGGGAGGTCCTACGAGCAGTACTTC	CASSQAVSGRSYEQYF
-	TRBV5-1	-	TRBJ1-2	15	TGCGCCAGCAGCCCCATCGGAGGGGCGGACTATGGCTACACCTTC	CASSPIGGADYGYTF
few	TRBV29-1	-	TRBJ1-2	13	TGCAGCGTTGGCGGGGGCCCTAACTATGGCTACACCTTC	CSVGGGPNYGYTF
many	TRBV7-9	-	TRBJ1-5	14	TGTGCCAGCAGCCCCCAACAGGGTCGGCAGCCCCAGCATTTT	CASSPQQGRQPQHF
once	TRBV6-6	-	TRBJ2-2	16	TGTGCCAGCAGTTTAAGAGGACAGCAGAACACCGGGGAGCTGTTTTTT	CASSLRGQQNTGELFF
-	TRBV4-3	TRBD1	TRBJ2-3	16	TGCGCCAGCAGCCAAGATGTAGGGGGCCAGGCAGATACGCAGTATTTT	CASSQDVGGQADTQYF
-	TRBV11-2	TRBD2	TRBJ2-7	14	TGTGCCAGCAGCTTAGAAGCGGGGACCTACGAGCAGTACTTC	CASSLEAGTYEQYF
once	TRBV5-6	-	TRBJ1-2	14	TGTGCCAGCAGCTTGGGGCAGGGGAACTATGGCTACACCTTC	CASSLGQGNYGYTF
-	TRBV5-6	-	TRBJ2-3	15	TGTGCCAGCAGCTTGGGAACAGTGGGCACAGATACGCAGTATTTT	CASSLGTVGTDTQYF
-	TRBV9	-	TRBJ1-5	15	TGTGCCAGCAGCGTAGCCGGGTACAGCAATCAGCCCCAGCATTTT	CASSVAGYSNQPQHF
-	TRBV28	TRBD1	TRBJ2-5	14	TGTGCCAGCAGTTCGACAGGGGGCATGGAGACCCAGTACTTC	CASSSTGGMETQYF
once	TRBV7-9	-	TRBJ1-5	14	TGTGCCAGCAGCTTCGAACACACAAATCAGCCCCAGCATTTT	CASSFEHTNQPQHF
-	TRBV7-6	TRBD1	TRBJ1-1	15	TGTGCCAGCAGCTCATACAGGGGAGAAGACACTGAAGCTTTCTTT	CASSSYRGEDTEAFF
-	TRBV11-3	-	TRBJ2-2	15	TGTGCCAGCAGCTTGGCCCCTAGTCTCACCGGGGAGCTGTTTTTT	CASSLAPSLTGELFF
-	TRBV5-1	-	TRBJ1-2	14	TGCGCCAGCAGCTTGGTTCTGGGGAGCTATGGCTACACCTTC	CASSLVLGSYGYTF
once	TRBV6-5	TRBD1	TRBJ2-7	14	TGTGCCAGCAGAGGGACAGGCGTGACCTACGAGCAGTACTTC	CASRGTGVTYEQYF
-	TRBV6-5	-	TRBJ1-3	15	TGTGCCAGCAGTTACTCTACAAACAGGGCGGACACCATATATTTT	CASSYSTNRADTIYF
-	TRBV29-1	-	TRBJ1-3	13	TGCAGCGGATCACAGAGCTCTGGAAACACCATATATTTT	CSGSQSSGNTIYF
-	TRBV30	TRBD2	TRBJ2-7	14	TGTGCCTGGAGTGTAGCTAGCGGGACTCACGAGCAGTACTTC	CAWSVASGTHEQYF
-	TRBV25-1	TRBD2	TRBJ2-7	14	TGTGCCAGCAGCCCTAGCGGGGCCTCCTACGAGCAGTACTTC	CASSPSGASYEQYF
-	TRBV11-3	-	TRBJ2-1	15	TGTGCCAGCAGCTTAGACAGGAGCTCCTACAATGAGCAGTTCTTC	CASSLDRSSYNEQFF
-	TRBV6-5	-	TRBJ1-1	14	TGTGCCAGCATTCGAGGGGGTATGAACACTGAAGCTTTCTTT	CASIRGGMNTEAFF
once	TRBV5-3	TRBD2	TRBJ2-5	15	TGTGCCAGAAGCTCTTGGACTAGCGGCCAAGAGACCCAGTACTTC	CARSSWTSGQETQYF
-	TRBV15	-	TRBJ1-5	15	TGTGCCACCAGCAGAGATGGGGATAGCAATCAGCCCCAGCATTTT	CATSRDGDSNQPQHF
few	TRBV27	TRBD1	TRBJ2-7	15	TGTGCCAGCAGTTGGAGGACAGGGCCCTCCTACGAGCAGTACTTC	CASSWRTGPSYEQYF
-	TRBV9	-	TRBJ1-6	15	TGTGCCAGCAGCGGGATTCCGGGACATATTTCACCCCTCCACTTT	CASSGIPGHISPLHF
-	TRBV19	-	TRBJ1-4	13	TGTGCCAGTAGACCAGACCGACAGGAAAAACTGTTTTTT	CASRPDRQEKLFF
-	TRBV4-2	TRBD1	TRBJ2-7	16	TGTGCCAGCAGCCAAGAGGTTTGGACAGGCCTCCACGAGCAGTACTTC	CASSQEVWTGLHEQYF
-	TRBV4-2	-	TRBJ1-3	13	TGTGCCAGCAGCGGGGAGCATGGAAACACCATATATTTT	CASSGEHGNTIYF
-	TRBV5-1	-	TRBJ1-4	19	TGCGCCAGCAGCTCTACAGGACAGCCAGGCCGGGACCCCGAAGGGAAACTGTTTTTT	CASSSTGQPGRDPEGKLFF
-	TRBV7-6	-	TRBJ2-3	18	TGTGCCAGCAGCTTAGGGTCGGGGTCCCACTTAATAACAGATACGCAGTATTTT	CASSLGSGSHLITDTQYF
few	TRBV14	-	TRBJ2-1	12	TGTGCCAGCAGCCAAGACAACAATGAGCAGTTCTTC	CASSQDNNEQFF
-	TRBV25-1	-	TRBJ2-5	11	TGTGCCAGCAGTGCCACAGAGACCCAGTACTTC	CASSATETQYF
-	TRBV7-8	TRBD1	TRBJ1-6	17	TGTGCCAGCAGCTTAAGTACAGGGGGAATCGATAATTCACCCCTCCACTTT	CASSLSTGGIDNSPLHF
-	TRBV6-5	-	TRBJ2-3	14	TGTGCCAGCAGTTACGGCCAGGGCCGACTAGATCCGTATTTT	CASSYGQGRLDPYF
-	TRBV5-1	-	TRBJ2-1	15	TGCGCCAGCAGCTTGGTGTCGTCCCAATACAATGAGCAGTTCTTC	CASSLVSSQYNEQFF
-	TRBV18	-	TRBJ2-7	14	TGTGCCAGCTCACCCGAGCCCAGAAACTACGAGCAGTACTTC	CASSPEPRNYEQYF